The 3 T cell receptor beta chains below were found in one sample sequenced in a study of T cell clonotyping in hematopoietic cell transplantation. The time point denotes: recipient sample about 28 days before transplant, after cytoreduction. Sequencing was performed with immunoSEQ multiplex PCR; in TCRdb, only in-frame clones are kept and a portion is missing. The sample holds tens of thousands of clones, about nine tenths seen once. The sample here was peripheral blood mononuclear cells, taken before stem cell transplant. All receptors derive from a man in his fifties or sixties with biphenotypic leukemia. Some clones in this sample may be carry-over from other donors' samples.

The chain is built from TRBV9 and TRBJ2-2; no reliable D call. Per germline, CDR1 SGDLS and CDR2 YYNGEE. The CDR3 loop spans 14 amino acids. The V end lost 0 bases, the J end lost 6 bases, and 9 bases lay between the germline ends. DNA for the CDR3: TGTGCCAGCAGCGTAGTTCGATCCGCCGGGGAGCTGTTTTTT. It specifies CASSVVRSAGELFF.

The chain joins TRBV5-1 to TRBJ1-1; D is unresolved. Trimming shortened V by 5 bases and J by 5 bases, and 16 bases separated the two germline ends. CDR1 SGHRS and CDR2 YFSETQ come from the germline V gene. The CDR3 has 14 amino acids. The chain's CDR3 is CASRKAGDGTEAFF. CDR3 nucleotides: TGCGCCAGCAGGAAGGCCGGGGATGGGACTGAAGCTTTCTTT.

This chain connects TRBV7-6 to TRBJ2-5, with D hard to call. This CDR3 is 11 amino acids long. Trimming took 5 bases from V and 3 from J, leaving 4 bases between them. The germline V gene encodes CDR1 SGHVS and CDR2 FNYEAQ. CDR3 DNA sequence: TGTGCCAGCAGCGAAGAAGAGACCCAGTACTTC. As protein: CASSEEETQYF. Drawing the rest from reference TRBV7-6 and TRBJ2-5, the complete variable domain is GAGVSQSPRYKVTKRGQDVALRCDPISGHVSLYWYRQALGQGPEFLTYFNYEAQQDKSGLPNDRFSAERPEGSISTLTIQRTEQRDSAMYRCASSEEETQYFGPGTRLLVL.